What follows are 7 T cell receptor beta chains derived from one specimen sequenced in a study of cytomegalovirus exposure and HLA in healthy donors. Amplification used 60 Vbeta primers and 13 Jbeta primers. The method was immunoSEQ multiplex PCR; TCRdb's version includes in-frame clones alone and lacks a portion of them. The repertoire consists of 100,000 to 120,000 clones, with about 68% occurring once and the leading ten covering around 4.3%. Sequenced sample: PBMCs. These receptors were taken from a woman between 40 and 50 years old in good health and CMV-seropositive.

This chain uses TRBV6-5 with TRBJ2-7; D might be TRBD1 (6 bases). Germline V gene sequence: CDR1 MNHEY, CDR2 SVGAGI. CDR3 length: 14 amino acids. V was shortened by 2 bases and J by 6 bases, with 14 bases between the two germline ends. For the CDR3, the DNA is TGTGCCAGCAGTTACGCCCTGGGGGCTACCGAGCAGTACTTC. This encodes CASSYALGATEQYF.

This rearrangement joins TRBV7-6 to TRBJ1-2; TRBD1 might be the D (5 bases). The CDR3 is made up of 15 amino acids. Germline CDR1 is SGHVS and CDR2 is FNYEAQ. V was shortened by 4 bases and J by 4 bases, with 16 bases between the two germline ends. The CDR3 reads CASSSSPQGTYGYTF. The DNA of the CDR3 is TGTGCCAGCAGCTCATCACCCCAGGGAACCTATGGCTACACCTTC.

This chain uses TRBV4-2 with TRBJ1-2; D may be TRBD1 (5 bases). This CDR3 is 15 amino acids long. The V gene lost 1 base and the J gene lost 0 bases, with 9 bases spanning the gap. Germline V gene sequence: CDR1 LGHNA, CDR2 YNFKEQ. Here the CDR3 reads CASSQGGGTNYGYTF. CDR3 DNA: TGTGCCAGCAGCCAAGGGGGGGGGACTAACTATGGCTACACCTTC.

The rearrangement links TRBV4-2 to TRBJ2-7; D is perhaps TRBD1 (5 bases). The CDR3 has 12 residues. Germline lookup yields CDR1 LGHNA and CDR2 YNFKEQ. The V gene lost 3 bases and the J gene lost 7 bases, with 10 bases spanning the gap. The CDR3 reads CASSQVGREQYF. The CDR3 bases are TGTGCCAGCAGCCAGGTGGGGCGGGAGCAGTACTTC.

The CDR3 DNA sequence: TGCACCAGCAGCCAAGTCGGGGACTTAACTAACGCCGGGGAGCTGTTTTTT. Encoded protein: CTSSQVGDLTNAGELFF. The genes are TRBV1 and TRBJ2-2; the table's TRBD2 call for D was not verified on the DNA. TRBV1 is tagged as a pseudogene. The CDR3 is made up of 17 amino acids.

Note on this clone: At the DNA level, this CDR3 is encoded by other sequences in the same sample as well. The V gene is TRBV29-1, the J gene TRBJ2-7, with TRBD2 matching over 15 bases. Trimming cost V 0 bases and J 3 bases; bases outside gene matches: 9. There are 18 residues in the CDR3. CDR1 SQVTM and CDR2 ANQGSEA come from the germline V gene. The CDR3 loop reads CSVEDSGQGLAGGYEQYF. For the CDR3, the DNA is TGCAGCGTTGAAGACTCGGGACAGGGACTAGCGGGAGGCTACGAGCAGTACTTC.

This clone was counted only a few times. The chain couples TRBV9 to TRBJ2-5; 9 bases are a match to TRBD2. The CDR3 loop spans 15 amino acids. The V segment lost 0 bases and the J segment 5 bases; nucleotides outside the gene matches: 5. The germline V gene encodes CDR1 SGDLS and CDR2 YYNGEE. CDR3 sequence reads: CASSVADGLAETQYF. The CDR3 region has the DNA TGTGCCAGCAGCGTAGCCGACGGACTAGCGGAGACCCAGTACTTC.